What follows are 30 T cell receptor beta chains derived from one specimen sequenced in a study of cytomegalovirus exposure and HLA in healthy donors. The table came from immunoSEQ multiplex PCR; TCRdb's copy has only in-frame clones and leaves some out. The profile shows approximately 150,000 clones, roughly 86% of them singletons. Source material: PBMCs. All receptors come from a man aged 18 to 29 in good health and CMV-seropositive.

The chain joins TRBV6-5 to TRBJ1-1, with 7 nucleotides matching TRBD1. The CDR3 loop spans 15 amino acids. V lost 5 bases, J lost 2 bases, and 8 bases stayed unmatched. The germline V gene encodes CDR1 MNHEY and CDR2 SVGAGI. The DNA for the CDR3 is TGTGCCAGCAGTGCTCAGAGGACAGGCAACACTGAAGCTTTCTTT. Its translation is CASSAQRTGNTEAFF.

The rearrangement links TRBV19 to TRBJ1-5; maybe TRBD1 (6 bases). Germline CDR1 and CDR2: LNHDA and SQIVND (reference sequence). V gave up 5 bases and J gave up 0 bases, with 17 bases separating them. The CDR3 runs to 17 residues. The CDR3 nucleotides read TGTGCCAGTAGTGGCGGGGGCCGAGCTAATAGCAATCAGCCCCAGCATTTT. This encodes CASSGGGRANSNQPQHF.

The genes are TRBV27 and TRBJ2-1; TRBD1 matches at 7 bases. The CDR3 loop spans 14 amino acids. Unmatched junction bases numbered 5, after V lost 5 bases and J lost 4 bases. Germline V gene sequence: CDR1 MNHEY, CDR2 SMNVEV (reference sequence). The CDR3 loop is CASSTGVRYNEQFF. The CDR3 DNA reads TGTGCCAGCAGTACAGGGGTTAGGTACAATGAGCAGTTCTTC.

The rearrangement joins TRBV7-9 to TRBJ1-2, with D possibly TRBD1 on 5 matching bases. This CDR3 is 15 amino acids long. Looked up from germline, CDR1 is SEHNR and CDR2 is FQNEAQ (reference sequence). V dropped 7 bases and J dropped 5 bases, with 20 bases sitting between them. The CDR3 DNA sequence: TGTGCCAGCAAAACACGGCGCCGGGGGGGATATGGCTACACCTTC. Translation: CASKTRRRGGYGYTF.

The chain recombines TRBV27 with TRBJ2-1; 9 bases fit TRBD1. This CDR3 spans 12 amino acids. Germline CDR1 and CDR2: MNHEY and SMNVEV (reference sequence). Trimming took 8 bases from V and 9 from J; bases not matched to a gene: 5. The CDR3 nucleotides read TGTGCCAGCCTACAGGGGGCCGGTGAGCAGTTCTTC. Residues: CASLQGAGEQFF.

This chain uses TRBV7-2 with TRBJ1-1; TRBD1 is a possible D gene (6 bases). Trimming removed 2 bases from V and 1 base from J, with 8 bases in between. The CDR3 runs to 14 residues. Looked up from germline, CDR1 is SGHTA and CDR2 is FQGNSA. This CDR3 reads CASSLNRANTEAFF. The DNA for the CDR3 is TGTGCCAGCAGCTTAAACAGGGCGAACACTGAAGCTTTCTTT.

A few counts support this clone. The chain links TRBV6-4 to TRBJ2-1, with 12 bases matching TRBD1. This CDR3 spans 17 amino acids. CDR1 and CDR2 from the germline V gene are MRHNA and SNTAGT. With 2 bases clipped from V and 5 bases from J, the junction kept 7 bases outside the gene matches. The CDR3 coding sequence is TGTGCCAGCAGTGACCAGGCCGGGACAGGGGGCCACAATGAGCAGTTCTTC. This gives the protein CASSDQAGTGGHNEQFF.

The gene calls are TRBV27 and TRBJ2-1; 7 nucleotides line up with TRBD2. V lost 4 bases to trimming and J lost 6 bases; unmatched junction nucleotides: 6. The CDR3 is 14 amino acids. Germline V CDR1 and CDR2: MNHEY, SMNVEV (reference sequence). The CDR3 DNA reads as TGTGCCAGCAGTTCCGGGACTACCCGCAATGAGCAGTTCTTC. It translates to CASSSGTTRNEQFF.

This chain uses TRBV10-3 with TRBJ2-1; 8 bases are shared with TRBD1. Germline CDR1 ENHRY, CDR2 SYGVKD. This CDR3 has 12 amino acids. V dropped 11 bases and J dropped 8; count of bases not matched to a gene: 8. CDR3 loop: CALGQGEDEQFF. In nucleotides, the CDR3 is TGTGCCCTCGGACAGGGAGAAGATGAGCAGTTCTTC.

The CDR3 nucleotides are TGTGCCAGCAGCTTATTAACAGGGATTAATCATGAGCAGTTCTTC. It yields the protein CASSLLTGINHEQFF. This rearrangement joins TRBV7-8 to TRBJ2-1, with D possibly TRBD1 on 6 matching bases. CDR3 size: 15 residues. Deletions cut 2 bases from V and 8 bases from J, with 16 bases between. The germline gives CDR1 SGHVS, CDR2 FQNEAQ.

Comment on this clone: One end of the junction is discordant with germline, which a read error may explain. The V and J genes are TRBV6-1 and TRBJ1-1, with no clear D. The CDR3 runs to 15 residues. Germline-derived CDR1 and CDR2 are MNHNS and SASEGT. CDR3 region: CASSEAGSLNTEAFF. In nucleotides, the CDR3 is TGTGCCAGCAGCGAAGCCGGGTCCCTGAACACTGAAGCTTTCTTT.

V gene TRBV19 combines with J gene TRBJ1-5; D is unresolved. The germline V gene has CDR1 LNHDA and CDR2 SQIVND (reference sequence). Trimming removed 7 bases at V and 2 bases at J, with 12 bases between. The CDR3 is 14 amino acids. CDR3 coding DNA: TGTGCCAGTAACCTTTGGGAGGGCAATCAGCCCCAGCATTTT. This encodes CASNLWEGNQPQHF.

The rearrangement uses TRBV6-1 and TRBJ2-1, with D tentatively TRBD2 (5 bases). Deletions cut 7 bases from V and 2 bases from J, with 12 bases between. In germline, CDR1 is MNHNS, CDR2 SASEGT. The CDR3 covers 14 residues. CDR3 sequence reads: CASTRTEAYNEQFF. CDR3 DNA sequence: TGTGCCAGCACCCGGACTGAAGCCTACAATGAGCAGTTCTTC.

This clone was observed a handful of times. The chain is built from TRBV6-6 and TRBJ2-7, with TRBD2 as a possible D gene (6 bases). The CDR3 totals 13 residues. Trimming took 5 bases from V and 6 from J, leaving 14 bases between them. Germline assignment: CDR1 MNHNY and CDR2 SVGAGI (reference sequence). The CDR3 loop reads CASSVLGGVEQYF. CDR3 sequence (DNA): TGTGCCAGCAGTGTACTTGGCGGGGTCGAGCAGTACTTC.

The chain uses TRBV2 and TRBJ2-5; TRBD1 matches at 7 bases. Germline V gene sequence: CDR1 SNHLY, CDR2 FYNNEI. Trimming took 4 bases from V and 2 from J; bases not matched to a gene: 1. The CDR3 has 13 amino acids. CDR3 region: CASSGGQQETQYF. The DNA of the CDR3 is TGTGCCAGCAGTGGGGGACAGCAAGAGACCCAGTACTTC.

CDR3 region: CASSLLAARMADTQYF. The CDR3 DNA reads TGTGCCAGCAGCTTACTAGCGGCCAGAATGGCAGATACGCAGTATTTT. The chain employs TRBV11-2 and TRBJ2-3; 7 bases map to TRBD2. The germline V gene has CDR1 SGHAT and CDR2 FQNNGV. This CDR3 is built from 16 residues. Trimming at V came to 2 bases and at J to 4 bases, leaving 9 bases not matched to a gene.

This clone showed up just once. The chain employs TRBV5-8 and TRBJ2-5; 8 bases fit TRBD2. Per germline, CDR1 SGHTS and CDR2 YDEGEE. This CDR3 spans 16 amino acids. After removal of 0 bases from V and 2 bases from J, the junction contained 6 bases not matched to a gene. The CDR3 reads CASSLGLAPLQETQYF. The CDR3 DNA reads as TGTGCCAGCAGCTTGGGACTAGCGCCTTTACAAGAGACCCAGTACTTC.

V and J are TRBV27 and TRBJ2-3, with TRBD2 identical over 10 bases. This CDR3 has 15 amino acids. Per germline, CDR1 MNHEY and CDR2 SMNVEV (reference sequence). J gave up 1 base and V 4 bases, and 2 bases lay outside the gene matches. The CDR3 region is CASSWTSGGTDTQYF. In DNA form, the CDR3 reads TGTGCCAGCAGTTGGACTAGCGGAGGCACAGATACGCAGTATTTT.

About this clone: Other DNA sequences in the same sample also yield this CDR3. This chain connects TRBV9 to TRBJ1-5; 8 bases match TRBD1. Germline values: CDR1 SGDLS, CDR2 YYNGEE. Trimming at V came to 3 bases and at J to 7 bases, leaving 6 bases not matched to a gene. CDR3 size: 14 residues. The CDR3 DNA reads TGTGCCAGCAGCGCCGGACAGGGTGGGCAGCCCCAGCATTTT. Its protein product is CASSAGQGGQPQHF.

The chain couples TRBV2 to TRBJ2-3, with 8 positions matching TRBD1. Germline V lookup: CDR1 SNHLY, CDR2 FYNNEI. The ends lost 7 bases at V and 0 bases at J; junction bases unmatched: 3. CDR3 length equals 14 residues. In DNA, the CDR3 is TGTGCCAGCAACCGGGACAGGAGCACAGATACGCAGTATTTT. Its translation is CASNRDRSTDTQYF.

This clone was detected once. The DNA for the CDR3 is TGTGCCAGCAGCTTGGGGCTAGCGGGGGAAACAGATACGCAGTATTTT. Its protein is CASSLGLAGETDTQYF. The rearrangement links TRBV5-4 to TRBJ2-3; 10 nucleotides agree with TRBD2. Trimming removed 0 bases from V and 3 bases from J; junction bases left unmatched: 4. CDR3 length: 16 amino acids. The V gene's germline CDR1 is SGHNT and CDR2 YYREEE (reference sequence).

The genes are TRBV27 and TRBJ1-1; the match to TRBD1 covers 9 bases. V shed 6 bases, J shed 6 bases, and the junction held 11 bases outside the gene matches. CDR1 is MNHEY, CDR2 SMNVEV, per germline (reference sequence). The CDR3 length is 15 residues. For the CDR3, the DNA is TGTGCCAGCAGCCCGCGGGACAGGGCTAGGGCTGAAGCTTTCTTT. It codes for CASSPRDRARAEAFF.

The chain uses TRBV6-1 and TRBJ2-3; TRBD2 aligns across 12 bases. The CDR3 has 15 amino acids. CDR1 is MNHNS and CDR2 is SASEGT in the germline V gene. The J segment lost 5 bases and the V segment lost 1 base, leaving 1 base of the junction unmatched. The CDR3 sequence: CASSEGLAGEDTQYF. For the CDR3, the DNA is TGTGCCAGCAGTGAAGGACTAGCGGGAGAAGATACGCAGTATTTT.

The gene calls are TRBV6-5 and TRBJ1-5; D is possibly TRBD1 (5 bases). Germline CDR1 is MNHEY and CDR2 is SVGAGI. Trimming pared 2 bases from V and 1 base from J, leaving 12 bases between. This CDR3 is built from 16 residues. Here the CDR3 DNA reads TGTGCCAGCAGTTACGCGGGACCGTCGAGCAATCAGCCCCAGCATTTT. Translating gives CASSYAGPSSNQPQHF.

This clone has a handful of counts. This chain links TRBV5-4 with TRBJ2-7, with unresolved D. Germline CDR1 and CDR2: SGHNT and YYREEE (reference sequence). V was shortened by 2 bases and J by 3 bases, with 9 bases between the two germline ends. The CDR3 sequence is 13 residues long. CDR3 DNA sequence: TGTGCCAGCAGCTTCAGGTACGACTACGAGCAGTACTTC. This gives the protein CASSFRYDYEQYF.

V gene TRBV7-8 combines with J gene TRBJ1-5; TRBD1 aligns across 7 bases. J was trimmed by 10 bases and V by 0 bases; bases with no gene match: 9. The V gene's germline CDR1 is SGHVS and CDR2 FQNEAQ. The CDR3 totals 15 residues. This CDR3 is CASSLAGTGVVPQHF. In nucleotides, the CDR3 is TGTGCCAGCAGCTTAGCGGGCACAGGGGTTGTCCCCCAGCATTTT.

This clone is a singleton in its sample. CDR3 bases: TGTGCCAGCAGGGATGGGAGGAGGTCGGATACGCAGTATTTT. Protein product: CASRDGRRSDTQYF. The chain couples TRBV27 to TRBJ2-3; tentatively, D is TRBD2 (6 bases). The CDR3 consists of 14 residues. Germline assignment: CDR1 MNHEY and CDR2 SMNVEV (reference sequence). V lost 6 bases to trimming and J lost 6 bases, with 16 bases between them.

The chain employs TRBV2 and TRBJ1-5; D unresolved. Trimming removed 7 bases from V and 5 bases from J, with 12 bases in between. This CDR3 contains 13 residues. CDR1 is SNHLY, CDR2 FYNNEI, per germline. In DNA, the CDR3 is TGTGCCAGCAAGATGAGCACAGATCAGCCCCAGCATTTT. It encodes CASKMSTDQPQHF.

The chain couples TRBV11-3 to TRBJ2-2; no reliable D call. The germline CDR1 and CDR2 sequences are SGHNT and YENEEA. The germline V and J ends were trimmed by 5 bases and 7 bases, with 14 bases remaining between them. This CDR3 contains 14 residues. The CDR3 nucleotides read TGTGCCAGCAGCCCAAGGCGGTCCGGCGGGGAGCTGTTTTTT. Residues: CASSPRRSGGELFF.

For the CDR3, the DNA is TGTGCCAGCAGTCCAGAAGCCAAAAACATTCAGTACTTC. Translation gives CASSPEAKNIQYF. The chain carries TRBV6-5 and TRBJ2-4; D remains unclear. The CDR3 covers 13 residues. The V end was cut by 5 bases, the J end by 0 bases, with 5 bases between. In germline, CDR1 is MNHEY, CDR2 SVGAGI.